Below, 26 T cell receptor beta chains from the same sample are listed, as sequenced in a study of spatial heterogeneity in lung cancer. General study findings and limits: Tumors with more nonsynonymous mutations had more expanded intratumoral alpha and beta TCRs.

TCRdb processed the 5' RACE reads anew with MiXCR; each CDR3 protein has one entry. The table lists 17,000 or so distinct CDR3 sequences, 6% to 6.5% of them singletons. Stated time point: sample taken at primary tumor resection. Their antigens are not known. Specimen: lung tumor tissue, collected at surgery. These receptors were taken from a male donor with early-stage non-small cell lung cancer.

With respect to this clonotype: The library was built for alpha chains, so this beta chain is an off-target read and its size means little. The J gene is TRBJ2-3, the V gene TRBV19, with D perhaps matching TRBD2 (5 bases). The V and J ends lost 3 bases and 3 bases respectively, with 13 bases between them. The CDR3 loop spans 15 amino acids. Germline loops: CDR1 LNHDA, CDR2 SQIVND (reference sequence). CDR3 amino acids: CASSISGVVTDTQYF. In DNA form, the CDR3 reads TGTGCCAGTAGTATTTCCGGGGTTGTTACAGATACGCAGTATTTT.

This clonotype was observed at least ten times. Little can be read into the size of this beta chain, an off-target read in a library designed for alpha chains. This chain uses TRBV5-1 with TRBJ2-2, with 7 bases identical to TRBD1. The V gene's germline CDR1 is SGHRS and CDR2 YFSETQ. This CDR3 comprises 14 residues. Trimming at V came to 4 bases and at J to 6 bases, leaving 6 bases not matched to a gene. This CDR3 reads CASSATGDAGELFF. CDR3 DNA sequence: TGCGCCAGCAGCGCTACAGGGGACGCCGGGGAGCTGTTTTTT.

This clonotype was seen many times. This CDR3 is missing its conserved last phenylalanine or tryptophan, likely due to a read error. No DNA is shown, since the ends of the CDR3 on it are uncertain; the CDR3 is the one TCRdb lists. This beta chain is an off-target read within a library intended for alpha chains, so its frequency means little. The rearrangement joins TRBV28 to TRBJ2-5. Germline V gives CDR1 MDHEN, CDR2 SYDVKM. With termini counted, the CDR3 has 13 amino acids. Here the CDR3 reads CASSFSLVNNPSL.

In the case of this clonotype: Since the CDR3 does not end with the conserved phenylalanine or tryptophan, this likely comes from a read error. This beta chain is an unintended read in a library built for alpha chains; its size means little. The rearrangement uses TRBV6-1 and TRBJ2-1; D possibly corresponds to TRBD2 (5 bases). The length of the CDR3 is 15 residues. V lost 2 bases and J lost 8, with 16 bases in between. The germline gives CDR1 MNHNS, CDR2 SASEGT. This CDR3 is CASSEIALRADEQFL. The CDR3 coding sequence is TGTGCCAGCAGTGAAATAGCGTTGAGGGCAGATGAGCAGTTCCTC.

This clonotype showed up many times. The size of this beta chain means little, since it is a stray read in a library made for alpha chains. The rearrangement joins TRBV5-4 to TRBJ2-7; 9 bases are shared with TRBD2. The CDR3 loop spans 16 amino acids. J was trimmed by 2 bases and V by 3 bases; bases with no gene match: 9. Germline V CDR1 and CDR2: SGHNT, YYREEE (reference sequence). CDR3: CASSSSGTVVPYEQYF. CDR3 sequence (DNA): TGTGCCAGCAGCTCTAGCGGGACAGTAGTTCCCTACGAGCAGTACTTC.

Regarding this clonotype: Since the library was made to target alpha chains, this beta chain is a stray read and its abundance is not meaningful. The rearrangement joins TRBV7-6 to TRBJ1-1; no clear D gene. V lost 3 bases and J lost 1, with 6 bases in between. This CDR3 has 13 amino acids. The V gene's germline CDR1 is SGHVS and CDR2 FNYEAQ. The CDR3 here is CASSLARNTEAFF. The CDR3 DNA is TGTGCCAGCAGCTTGGCCCGGAACACTGAAGCTTTCTTT.

This clonotype appeared many times. This beta chain lies outside the target of a library built for alpha chains; its clone size means little. The chain joins TRBV6-5 to TRBJ1-2; 9 nucleotides agree with TRBD1. Trimming removed 5 bases from V and 8 bases from J; junction bases left unmatched: 6. This CDR3 region has 13 residues. Germline V CDR1 and CDR2: MNHEY, SVGAGI. This chain's CDR3 is CASSPGQGEGYTF. CDR3 sequence (DNA): TGTGCCAGCAGTCCGGGACAGGGAGAAGGCTACACCTTC.

The table lists this clonotype with many counts. This beta chain slipped into a library made for alpha chains as a stray read, so its size is not meaningful. The rearrangement links TRBV6-5 to TRBJ2-7, with 10 bases lining up with TRBD2. The CDR3 consists of 15 residues. CDR1 MNHEY and CDR2 SVGAGI come from the germline V gene. The ends lost 0 bases at V and 5 bases at J; junction bases unmatched: 4. For the CDR3, the DNA is TGTGCCAGCAGTTACTCGTATACTAGCGGGAACGAGCAGTACTTC. It codes for CASSYSYTSGNEQYF.

Many counts were recorded for this clonotype. A library made for alpha chains picked up this beta chain off target, so its size means little. V is TRBV15 and J is TRBJ2-3; D is undetermined. Germline CDR1 LNHNV, CDR2 YYDKDF (reference sequence). The V end was cut by 0 bases, the J end by 6 bases, with 10 bases between. CDR3 length: 14 residues. The CDR3 reads CATSRDPRLDTQYF. In DNA, the CDR3 is TGTGCCACCAGCAGAGATCCGAGGTTGGATACGCAGTATTTT.

This clonotype was detected ten times or more. Found in a library prepared for alpha chains, this beta chain is an off-target read, and its abundance has little meaning. The chain has TRBV15 and TRBJ1-5; 7 nucleotides agree with TRBD1. Germline CDR1 reads LNHNV; CDR2 reads YYDKDF (reference sequence). Trimming cost V 1 base and J 2 bases; bases outside gene matches: 8. The CDR3 consists of 17 residues. CDR3 DNA sequence: TGTGCCACCAGCAGAGTTACAGGGGATGACGGCAATCAGCCCCAGCATTTT. Its protein product is CATSRVTGDDGNQPQHF.

This clonotype was observed a few times. Being off target in a library aimed at alpha chains, this beta chain has a size of little meaning. The V and J genes are TRBV5-6 and TRBJ2-7, with D hard to call. In germline, CDR1 is SGHDT, CDR2 YYEEEE. V was trimmed by 4 bases and J by 2 bases, leaving 13 bases between them. The CDR3 runs to 14 residues. The CDR3 DNA is TGTGCCAGCAGCCCCTGGGGATCCGCCTACGAGCAGTACTTC. It yields the protein CASSPWGSAYEQYF.

This clonotype is medium-sized. This beta chain is a stray sequence in a library constructed for alpha chains; its clone size is not meaningful. The chain carries TRBV7-2 and TRBJ2-3; D gene uncertain. CDR1 is SGHTA and CDR2 is FQGNSA in the germline V gene. This CDR3 is 17 amino acids long. The ends were cut back, 5 bases at V and 5 bases at J, with 23 bases in the middle. CDR3 in DNA: TGTGCCAGCAGCCCAGAGTCCGTATGGGATTGGCAAGATACGCAGTATTTT. It translates to CASSPESVWDWQDTQYF.

In its sample, this clonotype was seen many times. The library was designed around alpha chains, so this beta chain is a stray read whose abundance carries little weight. This rearrangement joins TRBV29-1 to TRBJ1-5; D unresolved. Germline V gene sequence: CDR1 SQVTM, CDR2 ANQGSEA. The CDR3 consists of 12 residues. Trimming left V 4 bases short and J 4 bases short, with 8 bases between. The chain's CDR3 is CSVAWGNQPQHF. As DNA, the CDR3 is TGCAGCGTTGCTTGGGGTAATCAGCCCCAGCATTTT.

This clonotype was recorded only once. This beta chain is a stray sequence in a library constructed for alpha chains; its clone size is not meaningful. The J gene is TRBJ1-5, the V gene TRBV20-1; TRBD1 is a possible D gene (5 bases). The V end was cut by 2 bases, the J end by 7 bases, with 9 bases between. CDR1 is DFQATT and CDR2 is SNEGSKA in the germline V gene (reference sequence). The CDR3 has 12 residues. CDR3 protein: CSARKGRQPQHF. The CDR3 DNA follows: TGCAGTGCTAGAAAGGGGCGGCAGCCCCAGCATTTT.

This clonotype is medium-sized by share. Within a library made for alpha chains, this beta chain is off target, and its count is uninformative. The chain couples TRBV9 to TRBJ2-3; D gene unclear. V was pared by 0 bases and J by 2 bases, with 4 bases between. This CDR3 comprises 13 residues. Germline V gene data show CDR1 as SGDLS and CDR2 as YYNGEE. The CDR3 bases are TGTGCCAGCAGCGTAGGGATCACAGATACGCAGTATTTT. This translates into CASSVGITDTQYF.

This clonotype was detected ten times or more. This beta chain represents an off-target read in a library built for alpha chains; its size is of limited meaning. The chain recombines TRBV18 with TRBJ2-6; unclear D gene. CDR3 length: 18 residues. V was shortened by 1 base and J by 2 bases, with 15 bases between the two germline ends. In germline, CDR1 is KGHSH, CDR2 LQKENI. This CDR3 reads CASSPQEVGRTGANVLTF. CDR3 nucleotide sequence: TGTGCCAGCTCACCACAAGAGGTCGGGCGGACTGGGGCCAACGTCCTGACTTTC.

This clonotype has a count of ten or more. The library was prepared for alpha chains; this beta chain is a stray read, so its frequency means little. V and J are TRBV12-3 or TRBV12-4 and TRBJ1-2; 9 bases agree with TRBD1. Unmatched junction bases numbered 13, after V lost 6 bases and J lost 8 bases. CDR3 length equals 15 residues. CDR3 sequence reads: CASSPGTGWYGGYTF. CDR3 sequence (DNA): TGTGCCAGCAGCCCCGGGACAGGGTGGTATGGCGGCTACACCTTC.

This clonotype rates as medium-sized. The size of this beta chain means little, since it is a stray read in a library made for alpha chains. The V and J genes are TRBV5-6 and TRBJ2-3; tentatively, D is TRBD1 or TRBD2 (5 bases each). This CDR3 is built from 17 residues. V lost 1 base and J 2 bases, leaving 17 bases between the germline ends. CDR1 is SGHDT and CDR2 is YYEEEE in the germline V gene. The DNA of the CDR3 is TGTGCCAGCAGCTTGAGCAGGGACCCTTTCTTCACAGATACGCAGTATTTT. Its protein product is CASSLSRDPFFTDTQYF.

This clonotype was detected many times. A library made for alpha chains picked up this beta chain off target, so its size means little. This rearrangement joins TRBV12-3 or TRBV12-4 to TRBJ2-5; no definite D call. This CDR3 has 14 residues. Deletions cut 2 bases from V and 1 base from J, with 8 bases between. The DNA for the CDR3 is TGTGCCAGCAGTTTACAGCCCACCCAAGAGACCCAGTACTTC. Protein: CASSLQPTQETQYF.

This clonotype was detected ten times or more. This beta chain came through as a stray read in a library set up for alpha chains, and its size says little. The chain is built from TRBV4-1 and TRBJ2-1; 11 bases line up with TRBD2. Germline values: CDR1 MGHRA, CDR2 YSYEKL. This CDR3 contains 15 residues. The V segment lost 6 bases and the J segment 2 bases; nucleotides outside the gene matches: 3. The CDR3 loop is CASSQTSGTYNEQFF. The CDR3 DNA sequence: TGCGCCAGCAGTCAGACTAGCGGGACCTACAATGAGCAGTTCTTC.

This clonotype showed up many times. This beta chain slipped into a library made for alpha chains as a stray read, so its size is not meaningful. The gene calls are TRBV9 and TRBJ2-7, with 8 nucleotides matching TRBD1. The CDR3 runs 14 residues. Germline CDR1 is SGDLS and CDR2 is YYNGEE. Trimming removed 1 base from V and 2 bases from J; junction bases left unmatched: 2. This CDR3 reads CASSVTGQAYEQYF. The CDR3 bases are TGTGCCAGCAGCGTAACGGGACAGGCCTACGAGCAGTACTTC.

This clonotype was counted ten times or more. This beta chain came through as a stray read in a library set up for alpha chains, and its size says little. The chain recombines TRBV9 with TRBJ2-7; 9 bases align to TRBD1. The germline V gene encodes CDR1 SGDLS and CDR2 YYNGEE. With V trimmed by 0 bases and J by 3 bases, 7 bases remained unmatched. The CDR3 is 16 amino acids. CDR3: CASSVEGTGFIYEQYF. CDR3 in DNA: TGTGCCAGCAGCGTAGAGGGGACAGGGTTTATCTACGAGCAGTACTTC.

This clonotype was seen ten or more times. This beta chain is off target for a library built for alpha chains, so its abundance means little. The rearrangement joins TRBV20-1 to TRBJ2-1; 8 nucleotides line up with TRBD1. The CDR3 contains 14 residues. Germline loops: CDR1 DFQATT, CDR2 SNEGSKA (reference sequence). Unmatched junction bases numbered 7, after V lost 6 bases and J lost 3 bases. CDR3 region: CSAKATGDYNEQFF. The CDR3 nucleotides are TGCAGTGCCAAGGCGACAGGGGACTACAATGAGCAGTTCTTC.

This clonotype was picked up many times. This beta chain represents an off-target read in a library built for alpha chains; its size is of limited meaning. This chain connects TRBV7-9 to TRBJ2-1; D gene ambiguous. The CDR3 length is 16 residues. Germline lookup yields CDR1 SEHNR and CDR2 FQNEAQ (reference sequence). Trimming removed 1 base from V and 0 bases from J, with 10 bases in between. The CDR3, as DNA: TGTGCCAGCAGCTTAGAGGGTCACAGCTCCTACAATGAGCAGTTCTTC. Protein product: CASSLEGHSSYNEQFF. Looking up the rest from reference TRBV7-9 and TRBJ2-1 gives the full variable domain: DTGVSQNPRHKITKRGQNVTFRCDPISEHNRLYWYRQTLGQGPEFLTYFQNEAQLEKSRLLSDRFSAERPKGSFSTLEIQRTEQGDSAMYLCASSLEGHSSYNEQFFGPGTRLTVL.

Notes on this clonotype: A library prepared for alpha chains yielded this beta chain as an off-target read; its size is of little meaning. The chain recombines TRBV20-1 with TRBJ2-5, with D unclear. Germline V gene lookup returns CDR1 DFQATT and CDR2 SNEGSKA (reference sequence). The CDR3 extends over 14 amino acids. V shed 2 bases and J shed 2 bases, with 12 bases lying between them. This CDR3 is CSARHFGTQETQYF. CDR3 nucleotides: TGCAGTGCTAGACATTTCGGCACGCAAGAGACCCAGTACTTC.

The table lists this clonotype with many counts. The size of this beta chain means little, since it is a stray read in a library made for alpha chains. The chain has TRBV13 and TRBJ2-2, with 7 bases matching TRBD1. Germline values: CDR1 PRHDT, CDR2 FYEKMQ (reference sequence). V lost 3 bases to trimming and J lost 3 bases; unmatched junction nucleotides: 4. The CDR3 totals 15 residues. CDR3 coding DNA: TGTGCCAGCAGCTTGGTCCAGGGGGACACCGGGGAGCTGTTTTTT. Translating it yields CASSLVQGDTGELFF.